This TCR beta chain was obtained from a study of blood T cell repertoires in COVID-19. Study as a whole: COVID-19 samples collected from the United States, Italy and Spain covered acute and convalescent phases. PBMCs, B-cell-depleted T cells, or T cells were the source of the cDNA or gDNA that made up the material.

As processed by the authors: Researchers report that nucleated cell counts were estimated from reference gene primer amplification. Method: immunoSEQ multiplex PCR; TCRdb's copy keeps in-frame clones and lacks some. The D gene and trimming were derived from the DNA, and the V and J assignments and clone size from that table. The data show roughly 86,000 clones, about four fifths seen once. Trimming took 5 bases from V and 4 from J; bases not matched to a gene: 8. The germline V gene has CDR1 LNHDA and CDR2 SQIVND (reference sequence). This CDR3 is 15 amino acids long. The source material was peripheral blood. The clonotype comes from a woman in her seventies with acute or convalescent COVID-19. This chain links TRBV19 with TRBJ1-2; 9 bases match TRBD1. The CDR3 nucleotides read TGTGCCAGTAGTCTGGGGGGACAGGGCGGCTATGGCTACACCTTC. It encodes CASSLGGQGGYGYTF.